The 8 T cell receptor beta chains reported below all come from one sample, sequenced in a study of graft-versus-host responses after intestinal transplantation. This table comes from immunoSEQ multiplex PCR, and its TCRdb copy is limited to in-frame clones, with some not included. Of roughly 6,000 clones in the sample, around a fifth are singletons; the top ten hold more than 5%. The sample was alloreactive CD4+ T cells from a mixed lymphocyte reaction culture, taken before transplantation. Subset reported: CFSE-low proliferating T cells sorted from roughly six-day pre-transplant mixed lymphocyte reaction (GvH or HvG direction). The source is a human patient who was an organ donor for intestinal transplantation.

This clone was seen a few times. The CDR3 DNA reads TGTGCCAGCAGTTTAGGCAGAGCCTACGAGCAGTACTTC. Translation gives CASSLGRAYEQYF. The genes are TRBV27 and TRBJ2-7; D remains ambiguous. V lost 2 bases, J lost 2 bases, and 7 bases lay in between. Germline CDR1 reads MNHEY; CDR2 reads SMNVEV (reference sequence). CDR3 size: 13 residues.

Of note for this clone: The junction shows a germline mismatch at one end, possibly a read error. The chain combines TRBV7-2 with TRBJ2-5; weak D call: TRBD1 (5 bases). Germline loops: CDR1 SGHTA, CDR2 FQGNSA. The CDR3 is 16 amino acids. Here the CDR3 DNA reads TGCGCCAGCAGCCAAGATTTGACAGAGACTTGGGAGACCCAGTACTTC. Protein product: CASSQDLTETWETQYF.

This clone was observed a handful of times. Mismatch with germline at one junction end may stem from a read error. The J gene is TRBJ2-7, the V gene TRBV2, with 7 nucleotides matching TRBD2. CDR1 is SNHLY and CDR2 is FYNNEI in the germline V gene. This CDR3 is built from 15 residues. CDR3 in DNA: TGTGCCAGCACTAGACTGGCGGGGGTACTCTACGAGCAGCACTTC. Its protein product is CASTRLAGVLYEQHF.

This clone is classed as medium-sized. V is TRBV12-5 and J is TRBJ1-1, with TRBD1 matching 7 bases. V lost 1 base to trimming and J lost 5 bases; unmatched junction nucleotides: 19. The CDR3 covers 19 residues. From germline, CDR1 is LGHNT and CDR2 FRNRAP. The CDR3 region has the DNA TGTGCTAGTGGTTTGGGACACGGACAGGCGGAGAAGGAGCATACTGAAGCTTTCTTT. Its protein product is CASGLGHGQAEKEHTEAFF.

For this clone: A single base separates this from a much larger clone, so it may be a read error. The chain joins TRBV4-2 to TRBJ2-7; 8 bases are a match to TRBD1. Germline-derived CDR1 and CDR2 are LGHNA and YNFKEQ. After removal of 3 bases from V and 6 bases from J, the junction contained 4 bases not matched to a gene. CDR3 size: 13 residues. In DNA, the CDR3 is TGTGCCAGCAGCCATGGCAGGGGGCGCGAGCAGTACTTC. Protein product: CASSHGRGREQYF.

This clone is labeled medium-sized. The CDR3 loop is CASSLVDRAQPQHF. The CDR3 bases are TGTGCCAGCAGCTTAGTGGACAGGGCACAGCCCCAGCATTTT. The V gene is TRBV11-3, the J gene TRBJ1-5, with 8 bases that match TRBD1. Looked up from germline, CDR1 is SGHNT and CDR2 is YENEEA. The CDR3 has 14 amino acids. The V gene end was trimmed by 1 base and the J gene end by 7 bases; junction bases not matched to a gene: 3.

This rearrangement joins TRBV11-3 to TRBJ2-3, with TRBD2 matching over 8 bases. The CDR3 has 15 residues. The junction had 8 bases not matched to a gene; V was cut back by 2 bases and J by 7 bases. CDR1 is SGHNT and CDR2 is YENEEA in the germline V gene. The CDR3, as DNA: TGTGCCAGCAGCTTAACAAGCGGGGGTCACTATACGCAGTATTTT. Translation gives CASSLTSGGHYTQYF. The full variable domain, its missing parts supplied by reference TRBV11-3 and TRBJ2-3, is EAGVVQSPRYKIIEKKQPVAFWCNPISGHNTLYWYLQNLGQGPELLIRYENEEAVDDSQLPKDRFSAERLKGVDSTLKIQPAELGDSAVYLCASSLTSGGHYTQYFGPGTRLTVL.

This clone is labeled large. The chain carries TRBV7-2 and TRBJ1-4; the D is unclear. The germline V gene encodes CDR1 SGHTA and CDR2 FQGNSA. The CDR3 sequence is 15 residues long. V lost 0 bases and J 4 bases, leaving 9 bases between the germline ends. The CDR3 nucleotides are TGTGCCAGCAGCTTAGCTGCCAGGAATAATGAAAAACTGTTTTTT. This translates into CASSLAARNNEKLFF.